The rows below give T cell receptor beta chains drawn from one sample of a study of blood T cell repertoires in COVID-19. Profiled with immunoSEQ multiplex PCR; TCRdb holds only in-frame clones, not every one. The table includes around 60,000 clones, approximately 83% detected once. Sequenced: peripheral blood. The receptors here all came from a man aged 35 to 55 with acute or convalescent COVID-19. CDR3s include the opening cysteine and the closing phenylalanine or tryptophan. Clone size is not always given. Where it is, it says once, few, many or a class for expanded clones.

CDR3	size	length	V	J
CASSRTTGASYNSPLHF	few	17	TRBV5-1	TRBJ1-6
CASSTTGGRSPLHF	NA	14	TRBV7-3	TRBJ1-6
CASDPGQGDEQYF	NA	13	TRBV18	TRBJ2-7
CAWRPVSGEREAFF	NA	14	TRBV30	TRBJ1-1
CASSFGGARETQYF	NA	14	TRBV5-1	TRBJ2-5
CASSLPGQGGTEAFF	NA	15	TRBV28	TRBJ1-1
CASSLVENTEAFF	NA	13	TRBV7-6	TRBJ1-1
CASTPTVSYEQYF	NA	13	TRBV5-4	TRBJ2-7
CATTTERGGFRETQYF	few	16	TRBV3-1/TRBV3-2	TRBJ2-5
CASEKRGGEQYF	NA	12	TRBV2	TRBJ2-7
CAWSPAGGYFNYGYTF	NA	16	TRBV30	TRBJ1-2
CASSEFVGTRVEAFF	NA	15	TRBV6-1	TRBJ1-1
CASSDEGLGNEKLFF	few	15	TRBV6-1	TRBJ1-4
CASSLAYKGIGEQFF	NA	15	TRBV7-8	TRBJ2-1
CASSLPRGDADEQFF	NA	15	TRBV5-1	TRBJ2-1
CASSQGDTDVGYTF	NA	14	TRBV4-1	TRBJ1-2
CASSHGTEYANTEAFF	NA	16	TRBV4-1	TRBJ1-1
CASSDQGAAGNYGYTF	NA	16	TRBV6-1	TRBJ1-2
CASTARRGAGELFF	NA	14	TRBV11-3	TRBJ2-2
CASSLGASTEQYF	NA	13	TRBV11-3	TRBJ2-7
CASPSRGLGNEQFF	NA	14	TRBV30	TRBJ2-1
CASSADTGELFF	NA	12	TRBV2	TRBJ2-2
CASRTGLQETQYF	NA	13	TRBV5-1	TRBJ2-5
CASRKDSNTEAFF	NA	13	TRBV2	TRBJ1-1
CASSIRGNEQYF	NA	12	TRBV2	TRBJ2-7
CASFDRGQGYGYTF	NA	14	TRBV6-5	TRBJ1-2
CASSLARSPGSSPLHF	NA	16	TRBV7-8	TRBJ1-6
CASSPHPAGEQYF	NA	13	TRBV18	TRBJ2-7
CASSPRGSSYEQYF	NA	14	TRBV7-6	TRBJ2-7
CASSPRTAYGYTF	NA	13	TRBV5-8	TRBJ1-2
CASSIAGVGYEQYF	NA	14	TRBV7-9	TRBJ2-7
CASSYEILDTEAFF	NA	14	TRBV6-2/TRBV6-3	TRBJ1-1
CASSGDSNYGYTF	NA	13	TRBV12-3/TRBV12-4	TRBJ1-2
CASAPQAGGITGELFF	few	16	TRBV5-5	TRBJ2-2
CASSQDRGQGSNRGYTF	few	17	TRBV14	TRBJ1-2
CASSIPLNSGGTDTQYF	NA	17	TRBV19	TRBJ2-3
CASSSLVSVGEQFF	few	14	TRBV7-6	TRBJ2-1
CASSLGSQDFYGYTF	NA	15	TRBV5-1	TRBJ1-2
CSVEKRIADTQYF	NA	13	TRBV29-1	TRBJ2-3
CASTQGQGHTEAFF	NA	14	TRBV9	TRBJ1-1